This T cell receptor (beta chain) was recovered during a study of T cells in tuberculosis. The wider study: CD1B tetramers identified T cells specific for mycobacterial lipid GMM. A South African cohort included IGRA-negative adolescents, latently infected IGRA-positive adolescents and adults with active tuberculosis. Blood was taken before or within 7 days of anti-tuberculosis therapy. Broader study findings: GMM-specific TCRs were nearer to active tuberculosis alpha repertoires, suggesting expansion.

Sequencing used immunoSEQ multiplex PCR; TCRdb keeps in-frame clones, though not all of them. The sample comprises about 33,000 clones, about 90% of which are singletons, and more than 6% rests with the top ten. The time point was: new active TB diagnosis, blood taken before or within 7 days of starting treatment. Concerning this clone itself: Its target is not known.

The length of the CDR3 is 15 residues. V shed 6 bases, J shed 6 bases, and the junction held 8 bases outside the gene matches. CDR1 is SNHLY, CDR2 FYNNEI, per germline. The input for sequencing was PBMCs, taken at tuberculosis diagnosis. This chain joins TRBV2 and TRBJ1-1, with 12 bases aligning to TRBD1. The sequence was collected from an adult with tuberculosis. Some clones in this sample may be carry-over from other donors' samples. DNA for the CDR3: TGTGCCAGCAGCGGGGGGACAGGGGGCTTCGCTGAAGCTTTCTTT. This translates into CASSGGTGGFAEAFF. The variable domain in full, with the rest retrieved from reference TRBV2 and TRBJ1-1, is EPEVTQTPSHQVTQMGQEVILRCVPISNHLYFYWYRQILGQKVEFLVSFYNNEISEKSEIFDDQFSVERPDGSNFTLKIRSTKLEDSAMYFCASSGGTGGFAEAFFGQGTRLTVV.